This T cell receptor (beta chain) originates from a study of cytomegalovirus exposure and HLA in healthy donors. Broader study findings: Rarity held for most TCR sequences, but there were some public TCRs that occurred in many donors. Through in vitro validation, a few CMV-associated chains were shown to be specific for CMV antigens.

The V gene lost 2 bases and the J gene lost 1 base, with 11 bases spanning the gap. Germline assignment: CDR1 SNHLY and CDR2 FYNNEI. The CDR3 sequence is 15 residues long. PCR used 60 Vbeta primers and 13 Jbeta primers. Assay used: immunoSEQ multiplex PCR; TCRdb lists only in-frame clones, some missing. The table records roughly 160,000 clones, under 85% of them present only once. This clone was detected once. Its antigen is currently unknown. The chain has TRBV2 and TRBJ2-5, with a weak D call TRBD1 (5 bases). Sequencing was carried out using PBMCs. This TCR came from a woman between 18 and 29 years old in good health and CMV-seropositive. CDR3 in amino acids: CASSELFDSQETQYF. The CDR3 DNA is TGTGCCAGCAGTGAATTGTTTGACAGCCAAGAGACCCAGTACTTC.